The TCR beta chain under discussion was sequenced for a study of Graves' ophthalmopathy and Graves' hyperthyroidism. In regard to this clonotype: Its specificity is not known.

With 4 bases clipped from V and 6 bases from J, the junction kept 18 bases outside the gene matches. This CDR3 spans 19 amino acids. Germline-derived CDR1 and CDR2 are MDHEN and SYDVKM. Study-wide findings and caveats: Ophthalmopathy versus stable hyperthyroidism: 13-signature model gave around 90% sensitivity, around 81% specificity. The blood repertoire also included most expanded thyroid clonotypes above 0.001 frequency.

Absence of ophthalmopathy within 18 months of follow-up defined stable hyperthyroidism. Amplification targeted the TCR beta CDR3 regions, with RNA transcripts as the source material. First-round RT-PCR used HTBI primers; second-round multiplex PCR followed. TCRdb ran MiXCR on the multiplex PCR reads and lists one entry per CDR3 protein. The sample has hundreds of thousands of distinct CDR3 sequences, about a fifth seen once. The chain links TRBV28 to TRBJ1-5, with 10 positions matching TRBD1. The source of this sequence is a woman younger than 30 with stable Graves' hyperthyroidism. Some clones in this sample may be carry-over from other donors' samples. The sequenced sample consisted of peripheral blood. The CDR3 loop reads CASSSLVDGRDRGIQPQHF. Written as DNA, the CDR3 is TGTGCCAGCAGTTCCCTTGTGGATGGGCGGGACAGGGGCATTCAGCCCCAGCATTTT. Looking up the rest from reference TRBV28 and TRBJ1-5 gives the full variable domain: DVKVTQSSRYLVKRTGEKVFLECVQDMDHENMFWYRQDPGLGLRLIYFSYDVKMKEKGDIPEGYSVSREKKERFSLILESASTNQTSMYLCASSSLVDGRDRGIQPQHFGDGTRLSIL.